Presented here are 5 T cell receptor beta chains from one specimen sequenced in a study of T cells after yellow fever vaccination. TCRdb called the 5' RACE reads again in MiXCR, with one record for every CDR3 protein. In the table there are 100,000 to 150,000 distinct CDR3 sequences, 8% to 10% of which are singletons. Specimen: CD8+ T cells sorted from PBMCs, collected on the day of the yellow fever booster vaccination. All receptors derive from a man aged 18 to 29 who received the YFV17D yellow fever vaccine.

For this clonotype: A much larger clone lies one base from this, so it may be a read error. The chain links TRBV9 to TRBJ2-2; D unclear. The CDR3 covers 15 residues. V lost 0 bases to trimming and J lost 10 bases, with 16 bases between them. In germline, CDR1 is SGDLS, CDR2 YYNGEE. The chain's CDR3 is CASSVGGAVAVELFF. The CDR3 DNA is TGTGCCAGCAGCGTAGGGGGTGCAGTGGCCGTGGAGCTGTTTTTT.

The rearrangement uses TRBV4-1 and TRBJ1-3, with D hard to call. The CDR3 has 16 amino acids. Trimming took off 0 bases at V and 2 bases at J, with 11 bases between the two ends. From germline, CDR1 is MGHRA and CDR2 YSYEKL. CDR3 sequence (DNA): TGCGCCAGCAGCCAAGATGAATGGGAAGCTGGAAACACCATATATTTT. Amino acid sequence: CASSQDEWEAGNTIYF.

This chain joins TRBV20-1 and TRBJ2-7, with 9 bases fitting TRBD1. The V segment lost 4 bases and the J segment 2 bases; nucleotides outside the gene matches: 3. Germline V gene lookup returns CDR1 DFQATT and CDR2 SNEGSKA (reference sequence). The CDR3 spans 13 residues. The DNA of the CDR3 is TGCAGTGCTAATGGGGACAGGGCCTACGAGCAGTACGTC. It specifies CSANGDRAYEQYV.

The CDR3 region has the DNA TGTGCCAGCAGCCCCCCGGCCGGGGGCAGGAACACAGATACGCAGTATTTT. Its translation: CASSPPAGGRNTDTQYF. The V and J genes are TRBV14 and TRBJ2-3; possibly TRBD1 or TRBD2 for D (6 bases each). Deletions cut 4 bases from V and 2 bases from J, with 19 bases between. Germline V gene data show CDR1 as SGHDN and CDR2 as FVKESK. CDR3 length equals 17 residues.

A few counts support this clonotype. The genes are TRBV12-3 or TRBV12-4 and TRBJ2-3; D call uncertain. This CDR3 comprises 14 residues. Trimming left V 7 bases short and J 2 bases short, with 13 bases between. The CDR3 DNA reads TGTGCCAGCACTTCTGGTGTGCACACAGATACGCAGTATTTT. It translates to CASTSGVHTDTQYF.